A single sample gave rise to the 24 T cell receptor beta chains below, sequenced in a study of shared clonotypes between healthy human individuals (TCRdb year 2020). Receptor amplification or capture employed the immunoSEQ multiplex PCR assay. Drawn from immuneACCESS, this table holds only the in-frame rearrangements with V and J called that TCRdb kept. Clones are partly lost; checked studies trace under half to an unresolved V gene and leave the rest unexplained. The sample table lists about 2.4 million clones, approximately 94% of them with a count of one. 0.36% of the sample comes from the top ten. Input material: naive CD4+ T cells from PBMCs. The cell subset or site label, read with the paper, signifies: CD45RA+ positively selected. The receptors come from a man aged 18 to 30 in good health. Some clones in this sample may be carry-over from other donors' samples.

This chain connects TRBV19 to TRBJ2-5, with D perhaps being TRBD1 or TRBD2 (6 bases each). The V end lost 3 bases, the J end lost 1 base, and 15 bases lay between the germline ends. This CDR3 spans 16 amino acids. Germline values: CDR1 LNHDA, CDR2 SQIVND (reference sequence). DNA for the CDR3: TGTGCCAGTAGTATCAACGGGGGCCCCGTCCAAGAGACCCAGTACTTC. It yields the protein CASSINGGPVQETQYF.

With respect to this clone: Other DNA sequences in this sample translate to the same CDR3. This chain connects TRBV7-9 to TRBJ1-3; D unclear. V lost 5 bases and J lost 4, with 3 bases in between. CDR1 SEHNR and CDR2 FQNEAQ come from the germline V gene (reference sequence). The CDR3 sequence is 11 residues long. The CDR3 spells CASSPGNTIYF. CDR3 DNA: TGTGCCAGCAGCCCCGGAAACACCATATATTTT.

V is TRBV6-5 and J is TRBJ1-2; D is unresolved. Germline lookup yields CDR1 MNHEY and CDR2 SVGAGI. The V and J ends lost 1 base and 3 bases respectively, with 6 bases between them. The CDR3 spans 13 residues. Written as DNA, the CDR3 is TGTGCCAGCAGTTACTTTAGTCACTATGGCTACACCTTC. Translating gives CASSYFSHYGYTF.

V is TRBV5-6 and J is TRBJ2-5; 7 bases line up with TRBD2. CDR3 length equals 15 residues. Germline values: CDR1 SGHDT, CDR2 YYEEEE. V lost 4 bases to trimming and J lost 6 bases; unmatched junction nucleotides: 12. In DNA form, the CDR3 reads TGTGCCAGCAGCCCTCGTATCGGGGGGTTGCAGACCCAGTACTTC. The encoded protein is CASSPRIGGLQTQYF.

The chain joins TRBV5-1 to TRBJ1-4; 8 bases map to TRBD1. This CDR3 spans 14 amino acids. Germline assignment: CDR1 SGHRS and CDR2 YFSETQ. V lost 5 bases and J lost 12; bases outside the gene matches: 12. The CDR3 DNA sequence: TGCGCCAGCAGACCAACAGGGGGTCCTCTGGAACTGTTTTTT. Its translation: CASRPTGGPLELFF. Supplemented by reference TRBV5-1 and TRBJ1-4, the full variable domain reads KAGVTQTPRYLIKTRGQQVTLSCSPISGHRSVSWYQQTPGQGLQFLFEYFSETQRNKGNFPGRFSGRQFSNSRSEMNVSTLELGDSALYLCASRPTGGPLELFFGSGTQLSVL.

This chain links TRBV5-1 with TRBJ1-1, with D perhaps TRBD1 (5 bases). Germline V gene sequence: CDR1 SGHRS, CDR2 YFSETQ. This CDR3 comprises 17 residues. Trimming left V 2 bases short and J 4 bases short, with 21 bases between. CDR3 region: CASSFWAPKGFGTEAFF. CDR3 nucleotide sequence: TGCGCCAGCAGCTTCTGGGCCCCTAAGGGGTTCGGCACTGAAGCTTTCTTT.

CDR3 region: CAWSLVAAVGDTQYF. Written as DNA, the CDR3 is TGTGCCTGGAGTCTCGTAGCAGCGGTGGGAGATACGCAGTATTTT. This sequence joins TRBV30 and TRBJ2-3; TRBD2 is a possible D gene (5 bases). CDR1 is GTSNPN and CDR2 is SVGIG in the germline V gene (reference sequence). This CDR3 contains 15 residues. V lost 2 bases and J lost 5, with 17 bases in between.

The chain combines TRBV6-5 with TRBJ1-2, with 7 bases fitting TRBD1. Germline CDR1 MNHEY, CDR2 SVGAGI. V lost 2 bases to trimming and J lost 6 bases; unmatched junction nucleotides: 6. CDR3 length: 14 residues. CDR3 DNA sequence: TGTGCCAGCAGTTACCCTGGGACAGTGGATGGCTACACCTTC. Residues: CASSYPGTVDGYTF.

The chain employs TRBV30 and TRBJ2-3, with D unclear. The CDR3 is 12 amino acids. Trimming left V 1 base short and J 4 bases short, with 6 bases between. Germline CDR1 and CDR2: GTSNPN and SVGIG (reference sequence). The CDR3 nucleotides read TGTGCCTGGAGTGCCTCTTCAGATACGCAGTATTTT. Its translation is CAWSASSDTQYF.

The chain has TRBV28 and TRBJ2-4, with D possibly being TRBD1 (6 bases). The CDR3 has 14 amino acids. Germline assignment: CDR1 MDHEN and CDR2 SYDVKM. V lost 6 bases and J 2 bases, leaving 11 bases between the germline ends. This CDR3 reads CASSLQGSKNIQYF. The CDR3, as DNA: TGTGCCAGCAGCCTACAGGGTTCCAAAAACATTCAGTACTTC.

Of note for this clone: Within the sample, other DNA sequences also encode this same CDR3. The chain joins TRBV9 to TRBJ1-1; D may be TRBD1 (5 bases). Trimming took off 2 bases at V and 0 bases at J, with 8 bases between the two ends. CDR1 and CDR2 (germline): SGDLS, YYNGEE. This CDR3 is 14 amino acids long. Here the CDR3 DNA reads TGTGCCAGCAGCGTGGGGGGGATGAACACTGAAGCTTTCTTT. This encodes CASSVGGMNTEAFF.

The rearrangement uses TRBV6-1 and TRBJ2-2, with D perhaps matching TRBD2 (5 bases). The CDR3 runs to 16 residues. Trimming removed 3 bases from V and 4 bases from J, with 15 bases in between. Germline values: CDR1 MNHNS, CDR2 SASEGT. CDR3 in amino acids: CASSEIRVGLTGELFF. DNA of the CDR3: TGTGCCAGCAGTGAGATCCGGGTCGGACTCACCGGGGAGCTGTTTTTT.

This clone was counted once. V is TRBV6-1 and J is TRBJ2-1, with D perhaps matching TRBD1 or TRBD2 (5 bases each). Trimming took 2 bases from V and 10 from J, leaving 18 bases between them. Germline assignment: CDR1 MNHNS and CDR2 SASEGT. The CDR3 contains 15 residues. In DNA, the CDR3 is TGTGCCAGCAGTGAATGGGACGGCATGGTTGGGGAGCAGTTCTTC. Translating gives CASSEWDGMVGEQFF.

The V gene is TRBV5-1, the J gene TRBJ2-3, with D uncertain. Trimming stripped 3 bases from V and 5 bases from J, with 13 bases between. From germline, CDR1 is SGHRS and CDR2 YFSETQ. The CDR3 totals 14 residues. The CDR3 reads CASSSRPPGDTQYF. The CDR3 DNA follows: TGCGCCAGCAGCTCGAGGCCCCCAGGAGATACGCAGTATTTT.

The genes are TRBV6-1 and TRBJ1-1; D is unclear. Looked up from germline, CDR1 is MNHNS and CDR2 is SASEGT. Trimming cost V 6 bases and J 4 bases, with 15 bases left between them. The CDR3 contains 14 residues. CDR3: CASRVSLWGTEAFF. CDR3 in DNA: TGTGCCAGCAGAGTGAGCCTATGGGGCACTGAAGCTTTCTTT.

Of note for this clone: The same CDR3 is also encoded by other DNA sequences in this sample. The gene calls are TRBV5-1 and TRBJ2-1, with 8 bases matching TRBD2. CDR3 length: 15 residues. V lost 0 bases, J lost 3 bases, and 2 bases stayed unmatched. Germline loops: CDR1 SGHRS, CDR2 YFSETQ. This CDR3 reads CASSLEGTSYNEQFF. The CDR3, as DNA: TGCGCCAGCAGCTTGGAGGGGACTAGCTACAATGAGCAGTTCTTC.

Here the CDR3 DNA reads TGTGCCAGCGCGGACCCTAACTATGGCTACACCTTC. Amino acid sequence: CASADPNYGYTF. J is TRBJ1-2 and V is TRBV19; no clear D. The CDR3 consists of 12 residues. Germline CDR1 and CDR2: LNHDA and SQIVND (reference sequence). Trimming stripped 9 bases from V and 0 bases from J, with 8 bases between.

The rearrangement joins TRBV30 to TRBJ1-3; D is possibly TRBD1 (5 bases). The ends were cut back, 5 bases at V and 0 bases at J, with 11 bases in the middle. The CDR3 spans 14 residues. From germline, CDR1 is GTSNPN and CDR2 SVGIG (reference sequence). CDR3 region: CAWLGTDSGNTIYF. Here the CDR3 DNA reads TGTGCCTGGCTGGGGACCGACTCTGGAAACACCATATATTTT.

The rearrangement links TRBV7-9 to TRBJ1-4; 7 bases agree with TRBD1. Germline-derived CDR1 and CDR2 are SEHNR and FQNEAQ (reference sequence). The CDR3 extends over 14 amino acids. V was pared by 0 bases and J by 6 bases, with 1 base of the junction left unmatched. The CDR3 bases are TGTGCCAGCAGCTTAGCCCAGGGGGATGAAAAACTGTTTTTT. It codes for CASSLAQGDEKLFF.

The chain joins TRBV7-9 to TRBJ1-4, with D unclear. Germline CDR1 and CDR2: SEHNR and FQNEAQ (reference sequence). The CDR3 totals 13 residues. V dropped 1 base and J dropped 7 bases, with 7 bases sitting between them. The CDR3, as DNA: TGTGCCAGCAGCTTAGGCGCCCGTGAAAAACTGTTTTTT. It yields the protein CASSLGAREKLFF.

The chain uses TRBV7-9 and TRBJ1-1; the match to TRBD1 covers 8 bases. V gave up 0 bases and J gave up 1 base; unmatched junction bases: 7. The CDR3 has 17 residues. The germline V gene encodes CDR1 SEHNR and CDR2 FQNEAQ (reference sequence). CDR3 bases: TGTGCCAGCAGCTTAGCGGTCCCGGGACAGGCGAACACTGAAGCTTTCTTT. Translating gives CASSLAVPGQANTEAFF.

The chain recombines TRBV27 with TRBJ1-1; 8 bases fit TRBD1. V was clipped by 6 bases and J by 1 base; unmatched bases: 7. Looked up from germline, CDR1 is MNHEY and CDR2 is SMNVEV (reference sequence). The CDR3 contains 15 residues. The CDR3 DNA sequence: TGTGCCAGCAGACGCAGGCAGGGGGCGAACACTGAAGCTTTCTTT. Translation: CASRRRQGANTEAFF.

Of note for this clone: Distinct nucleotide sequences in the sample also encode this CDR3. V and J are TRBV5-1 and TRBJ2-3; the D call may be TRBD1 or TRBD2 (5 bases each). V dropped 4 bases and J dropped 6 bases, with 12 bases sitting between them. CDR3 size: 13 residues. CDR1 and CDR2 from the germline V gene are SGHRS and YFSETQ. CDR3 nucleotide sequence: TGCGCCAGCAGCGGTCAGGGAGCCGATACGCAGTATTTT. Translating gives CASSGQGADTQYF.

The rearrangement joins TRBV7-8 to TRBJ2-7; D possibly corresponds to TRBD1 (5 bases). The V gene's germline CDR1 is SGHVS and CDR2 FQNEAQ. The CDR3 length is 15 residues. Trimming cost V 5 bases and J 1 base, with 15 bases left between them. CDR3 nucleotides: TGTGCCAGCAGCCCCGTCAGGGTCCCTTCCTACGAGCAGTACTTC. Protein: CASSPVRVPSYEQYF.